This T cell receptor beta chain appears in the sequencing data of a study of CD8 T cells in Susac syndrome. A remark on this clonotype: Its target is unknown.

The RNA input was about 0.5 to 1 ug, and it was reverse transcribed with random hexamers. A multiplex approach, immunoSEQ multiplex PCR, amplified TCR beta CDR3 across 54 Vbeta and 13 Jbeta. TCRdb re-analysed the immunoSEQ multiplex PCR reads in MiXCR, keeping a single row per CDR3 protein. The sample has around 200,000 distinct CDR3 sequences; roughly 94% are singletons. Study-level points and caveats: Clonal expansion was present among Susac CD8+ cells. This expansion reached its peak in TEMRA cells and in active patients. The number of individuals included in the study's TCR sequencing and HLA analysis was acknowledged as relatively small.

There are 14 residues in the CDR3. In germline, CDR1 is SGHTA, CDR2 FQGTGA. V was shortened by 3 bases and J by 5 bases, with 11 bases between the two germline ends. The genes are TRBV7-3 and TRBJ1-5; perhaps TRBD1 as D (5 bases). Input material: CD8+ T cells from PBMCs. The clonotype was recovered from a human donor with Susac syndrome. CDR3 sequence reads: CASSLGPGHQPQHF. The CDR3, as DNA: TGTGCCAGCAGCTTGGGACCGGGCCATCAGCCCCAGCATTTT.